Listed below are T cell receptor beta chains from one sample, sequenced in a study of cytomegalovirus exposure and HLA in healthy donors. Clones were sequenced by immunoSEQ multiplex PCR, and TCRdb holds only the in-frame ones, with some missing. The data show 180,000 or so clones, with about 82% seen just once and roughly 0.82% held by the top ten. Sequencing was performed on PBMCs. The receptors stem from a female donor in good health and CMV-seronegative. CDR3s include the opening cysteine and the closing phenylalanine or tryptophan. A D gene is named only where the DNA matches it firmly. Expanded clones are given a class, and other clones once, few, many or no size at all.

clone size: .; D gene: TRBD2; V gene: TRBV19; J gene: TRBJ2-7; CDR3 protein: CASSIGPGGRSYEQYF; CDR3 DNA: TGTGCCAGTAGTATAGGCCCGGGGGGAAGAAGCTACGAGCAGTACTTC
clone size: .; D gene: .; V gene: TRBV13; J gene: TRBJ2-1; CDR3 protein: CASSFPPIRTGHNEQFF; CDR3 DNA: TGTGCCAGCAGCTTCCCCCCCATAAGGACTGGACACAATGAGCAGTTCTTC
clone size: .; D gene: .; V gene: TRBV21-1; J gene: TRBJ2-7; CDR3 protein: CASSRVWLAASYEQYF; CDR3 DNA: TGTGCCAGCAGCAGAGTTTGGCTAGCGGCATCCTACGAGCAGTACTTC
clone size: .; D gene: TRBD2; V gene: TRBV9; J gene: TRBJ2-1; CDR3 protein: CVSSVGLADNEQFF; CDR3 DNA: TGTGTCAGCAGCGTAGGGCTAGCGGACAATGAGCAGTTCTTC
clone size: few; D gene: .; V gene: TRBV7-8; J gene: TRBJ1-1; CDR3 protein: CASSLSRGTEAFF; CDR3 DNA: TGTGCCAGCAGCTTAAGTAGGGGCACTGAAGCTTTCTTT
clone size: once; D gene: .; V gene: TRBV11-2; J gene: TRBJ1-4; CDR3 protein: CASRGLGGEKLFF; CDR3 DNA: TGTGCCAGCAGGGGACTGGGGGGTGAAAAACTGTTTTTT
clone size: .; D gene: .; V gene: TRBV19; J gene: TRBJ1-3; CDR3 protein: CACQVLPGSGNTIYF; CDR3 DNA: TGTGCCTGCCAAGTCCTCCCAGGGTCTGGAAACACCATATATTTT
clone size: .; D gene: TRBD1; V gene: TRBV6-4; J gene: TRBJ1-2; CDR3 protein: CASSKDRGWDGYTF; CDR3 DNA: TGTGCCAGCAGTAAGGACAGGGGATGGGATGGCTACACCTTC
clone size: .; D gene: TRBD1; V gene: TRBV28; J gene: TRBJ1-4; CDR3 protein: CASSLFEGGLANEKLFF; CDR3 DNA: TGTGCCAGCAGTTTGTTCGAAGGGGGCTTGGCTAATGAAAAACTGTTTTTT
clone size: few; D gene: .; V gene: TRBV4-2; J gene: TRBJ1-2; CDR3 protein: CASSQAGEYGYTF; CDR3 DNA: TGTGCCAGCAGCCAAGCGGGGGAGTATGGCTACACCTTC
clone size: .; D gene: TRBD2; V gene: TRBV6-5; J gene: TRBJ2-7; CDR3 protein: CASSYELAGVRYF; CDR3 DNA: TGTGCCAGCAGTTACGAACTAGCGGGAGTGCGGTACTTC
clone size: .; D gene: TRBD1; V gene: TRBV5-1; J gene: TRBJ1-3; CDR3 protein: CASSSQGTGNTIYF; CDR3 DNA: TGCGCCAGCAGCTCACAGGGGACAGGAAACACCATATATTTT
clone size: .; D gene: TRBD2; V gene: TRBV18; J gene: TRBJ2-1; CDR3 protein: CASSPGLSGVGDEQFF; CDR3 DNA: TGTGCCAGCTCACCCGGACTAAGCGGGGTAGGCGATGAGCAGTTCTTC
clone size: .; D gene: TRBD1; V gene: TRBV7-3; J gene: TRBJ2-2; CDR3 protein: CASSSGQGTGELFF; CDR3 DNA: TGTGCCAGCAGCTCGGGACAGGGGACCGGGGAGCTGTTTTTT